This T cell receptor beta chain stems from a study of blood T cells in healthy people across ages. Whole-study results and caveats: When set beside aged donors, long-lived donors presented more naive CD4+ cells and higher diversity. As age increased, TCR beta diversity per million T cells fell in a roughly linear fashion.

About this clonotype: Its antigen remains unknown.

A sample-barcoded 5' primer and a J-beta primer mix were used in a second PCR of roughly 6 to 12 cycles. Each CDR3 protein is one row after TCRdb ran MiXCR on the 5' RACE reads. The repertoire holds 1.5 million to 2 million distinct CDR3 sequences, with 28% as singletons. The CDR3 runs 16 residues. The germline V gene encodes CDR1 SEHNR and CDR2 FQNEAQ (reference sequence). V gave up 2 bases and J gave up 10 bases; unmatched junction bases: 12. This sequence was found in a woman in her twenties or thirties in good health. The sample comprised blood. The V call is TRBV7-9, the J call TRBJ2-5, with 11 bases identical to TRBD2. The CDR3 bases are TGTGCCAGCAGCTTATCCTCCGGGACTAGCGGAAGAGGCCAGTACTTC. The encoded protein is CASSLSSGTSGRGQYF.